What follows are 16 T cell receptor beta chains derived from one specimen sequenced in a study of shared clonotypes between healthy human individuals. Assay used: immunoSEQ multiplex PCR; TCRdb lists only in-frame clones, some missing. The sample yields 550,000 to 800,000 clones, about 90% seen once. Sequenced material: memory CD8+ T cells from PBMCs. The subset was: CD45RO+ cells pooled with CCR7-negative TemRA cells. The receptors originated from a man in his late teens or twenties in good health. Some clones in this sample may be carry-over from other donors' samples.

In nucleotides, the CDR3 is TGTGCCAGCAGCGGGACAGGGCTCTCTGGAAACACCATATATTTT. Encoded protein: CASSGTGLSGNTIYF. This chain uses TRBV9 with TRBJ1-3; 8 bases map to TRBD1. J gave up 0 bases and V 3 bases, and 2 bases lay outside the gene matches. The CDR3 spans 15 residues. The V gene's germline CDR1 is SGDLS and CDR2 YYNGEE.

This clone has a single count. This rearrangement joins TRBV27 to TRBJ1-2; TRBD1 aligns across 7 bases. Germline-derived CDR1 and CDR2 are MNHEY and SMNVEV (reference sequence). The ends lost 6 bases at V and 3 bases at J; junction bases unmatched: 7. The CDR3 has 14 residues. CDR3 amino acids: CASRAVGGYYGYTF. The CDR3 nucleotides are TGTGCCAGCAGAGCTGTAGGGGGCTACTATGGCTACACCTTC.

V and J are TRBV7-9 and TRBJ2-7; no reliable D call. Germline CDR1 is SEHNR and CDR2 is FQNEAQ (reference sequence). This CDR3 is built from 12 residues. The CDR3 region has the DNA TGTGTTGCCGAACGCCATACGGGCGAGCAGTACTTC. Translating it yields CVAERHTGEQYF.

The V gene is TRBV27, the J gene TRBJ2-7; no clear D gene. V was pared by 3 bases and J by 4 bases, with 10 bases between. The CDR3 is made up of 13 amino acids. Germline V gene lookup returns CDR1 MNHEY and CDR2 SMNVEV (reference sequence). The CDR3 nucleotides are TGTGCCAGCAGTTTTAGTCACGGGTACGAGCAGTACTTC. It translates to CASSFSHGYEQYF.

The chain combines TRBV13 with TRBJ2-1, with 7 bases fitting TRBD2. Germline V lookup: CDR1 PRHDT, CDR2 FYEKMQ (reference sequence). The length of the CDR3 is 16 residues. The ends lost 7 bases at V and 4 bases at J; junction bases unmatched: 13. The CDR3 protein is CASTSGVGGRYNEQFF. For the CDR3, the DNA is TGTGCCAGCACCTCGGGTGTGGGAGGGAGGTACAATGAGCAGTTCTTC.

This clone has only a few counts. The chain uses TRBV11-3 and TRBJ1-2; tentatively, D is TRBD1 (6 bases). CDR3 size: 16 residues. Germline values: CDR1 SGHNT, CDR2 YENEEA. The V end lost 4 bases, the J end lost 0 bases, and 15 bases lay between the germline ends. The CDR3 DNA is TGTGCCAGCAGCTCACAGGGTAGGGGCCCTAACTATGGCTACACCTTC. Its translation: CASSSQGRGPNYGYTF.

At least ten counts were recorded for this clone. The chain employs TRBV6-1 and TRBJ2-7; maybe TRBD2 (6 bases). V lost 5 bases to trimming and J lost 7 bases, with 18 bases between them. Germline V CDR1 and CDR2: MNHNS, SASEGT. The CDR3 has 14 amino acids. The CDR3 DNA sequence: TGTGCCAGCAGTTATAGCGGTCCACCCAGGGAGCAGTACTTC. This gives the protein CASSYSGPPREQYF.

Only one count was recorded for this clone. The rearrangement uses TRBV5-6 and TRBJ2-1, with 7 bases lining up with TRBD1. The CDR3 spans 15 residues. V trimming: 0 bases; J trimming: 7 bases; junction bases outside the gene matches: 7. Germline CDR1 and CDR2: SGHDT and YYEEEE. CDR3 coding DNA: TGTGCCAGCAGCTTGGAGGGGGCGGGCGGGAATGAGCAGTTCTTC. This translates into CASSLEGAGGNEQFF.

The chain links TRBV5-1 to TRBJ2-7; 9 bases map to TRBD1. The CDR3 loop spans 16 amino acids. CDR1 is SGHRS, CDR2 YFSETQ, per germline. V was clipped by 3 bases and J by 3 bases; unmatched bases: 10. The CDR3 is CASSSIGDRVDYEQYF. Here the CDR3 DNA reads TGCGCCAGCAGCTCGATAGGGGACAGGGTGGACTACGAGCAGTACTTC.

The chain uses TRBV5-4 and TRBJ2-7, with 14 bases aligning to TRBD2. The ends lost 2 bases at V and 3 bases at J; junction bases unmatched: 1. Germline CDR1 SGHNT, CDR2 YYREEE (reference sequence). CDR3 length: 15 amino acids. CDR3 residues: CASSFGLAGGYEQYF. The CDR3 DNA is TGTGCCAGCAGCTTCGGACTAGCGGGGGGCTACGAGCAGTACTTC.

V usage is TRBV27 and J usage is TRBJ2-3; perhaps TRBD2 as D (5 bases). V lost 3 bases, J lost 4 bases, and 8 bases lay in between. Looked up from germline, CDR1 is MNHEY and CDR2 is SMNVEV (reference sequence). This CDR3 has 13 residues. CDR3 in amino acids: CASSFGDPDTQYF. The DNA for the CDR3 is TGTGCCAGCAGTTTCGGGGATCCAGATACGCAGTATTTT.

V and J are TRBV27 and TRBJ2-5, with TRBD1 matching over 9 bases. Matching the DNA end better, TRBJ2-7 makes the J call doubtful. The CDR3 totals 15 residues. CDR1 MNHEY and CDR2 SMNVEV come from the germline V gene (reference sequence). For the CDR3, the DNA is TGTGCCAGCAGTTTTGGGGACAGGGTGTCCTACGAGCAGTACTTC. It is translated as CASSFGDRVSYEQYF.

The rearrangement links TRBV6-5 to TRBJ2-1; a weak D match, TRBD2 (6 bases). V shed 0 bases and J shed 7 bases, with 10 bases lying between them. Germline V gene lookup returns CDR1 MNHEY and CDR2 SVGAGI. This CDR3 has 14 residues. CDR3 protein: CASSYSAGRNEQFF. The DNA of the CDR3 is TGTGCCAGCAGTTACTCGGCAGGGAGGAATGAGCAGTTCTTC.

V and J are TRBV28 and TRBJ2-3; the D gene is possibly TRBD1 (6 bases). V was trimmed by 3 bases and J by 0 bases, leaving 13 bases between them. This CDR3 region has 16 residues. From germline, CDR1 is MDHEN and CDR2 SYDVKM. CDR3 DNA: TGTGCCAGCAGTTTCCAAAGGGGGTGGAGCACAGATACGCAGTATTTT. Protein product: CASSFQRGWSTDTQYF.

The J gene is TRBJ1-1, the V gene TRBV5-4; 7 bases agree with TRBD1. This CDR3 region has 14 residues. Losses at the gene ends were 4 bases for V and 11 bases for J; bases not matched to a gene: 14. Per the germline V gene, CDR1 is SGHNT and CDR2 is YYREEE (reference sequence). The CDR3 DNA sequence: TGTGCCAGCAGCCTTAAAGGGGGCGGGTTAGGCGCTTTCTTT. This translates into CASSLKGGGLGAFF.

The gene calls are TRBV7-9 and TRBJ2-7; D unclear. Germline V gene data show CDR1 as SEHNR and CDR2 as FQNEAQ (reference sequence). The CDR3 spans 16 residues. Trimming stripped 4 bases from V and 5 bases from J, with 21 bases between. The CDR3, as DNA: TGTGCCAGCAGCTCAGTGATGGGAATGAGTCGAGACGAGCAGTACTTC. This translates into CASSSVMGMSRDEQYF.